This T cell receptor (beta chain) was identified in a study of blood T cells in healthy people across ages. Germline lookup yields CDR1 MNHNS and CDR2 SASEGT. This CDR3 has 18 residues. Study observations and caveats: With age, beta diversity per million T cells declined roughly linearly, significantly by about 37. Estimated diversity that came from one million T cells was considered an underestimate.

Comments on this clonotype: What it binds is unknown.

For the second PCR, which ran for about 6 to 11 cycles, a sample-barcoded 5' primer and a J-beta primer mix were used. In TCRdb, the 5' RACE reads were re-called with MiXCR into one record per CDR3 protein. The sample carries about 1.8 million distinct CDR3 sequences, roughly 52% recorded once. The people who gave samples were healthy Caucasians from Russia, aged roughly 6 to 100. The authors isolated at least 6.5 million PBMCs per sample. The rearrangement links TRBV6-1 to TRBJ2-5; 9 nucleotides agree with TRBD1. The end of the DNA fits TRBJ2-7 better, so the J call may be wrong. Material for sequencing was blood. This receptor was obtained from a woman between 40 and 50 years old in good health. This CDR3 is CASTSLMGRTGANYEQYF. The CDR3 DNA reads TGTGCCAGCACCTCATTAATGGGAAGGACAGGGGCTAACTACGAGCAGTACTTC.